These 31 T cell receptor beta chains were sequenced from one sample in a study of T cell repertoires in cytomegalovirus infection. MiXCR, run by TCRdb on the reads, gives a single entry per CDR3 protein. The sample includes 55,000 to 85,000 distinct CDR3 sequences, 4% of them seen just once. Sequences were obtained from PBMCs. The receptors shown here come from a human donor in good health (CMV status not recorded). Some clones in this sample may be carry-over from other donors' samples.

Ten or more counts support this clonotype. The chain joins TRBV12-3 or TRBV12-4 to TRBJ2-1; 14 bases map to TRBD2. Unmatched junction bases numbered 13, after V lost 6 bases and J lost 9 bases. This CDR3 comprises 17 residues. The CDR3 nucleotides read TGTGCCAGCAGAGGGACTAGCGGGAGTTTAGGATTCGGTGAGCAGTTCTTC. Amino acid sequence: CASRGTSGSLGFGEQFF.

This clonotype was seen ten or more times. The rearrangement joins TRBV12-3 or TRBV12-4 to TRBJ1-1; D is uncertain. V was shortened by 3 bases and J by 0 bases, with 5 bases between the two germline ends. This CDR3 has 13 amino acids. For the CDR3, the DNA is TGTGCCAGCAGTTTTGGGATGAACACTGAAGCTTTCTTT. This translates into CASSFGMNTEAFF.

This clonotype has ten or more counts. V usage is TRBV7-2 and J usage is TRBJ1-2; TRBD1 matches 7 bases. CDR3 length: 19 residues. The germline V gene encodes CDR1 SGHTA and CDR2 FQGNSA. Trimming at V came to 1 base and at J to 7 bases, leaving 21 bases not matched to a gene. The CDR3 sequence is CASSLGDVTPTGLGSGYTF. In DNA form, the CDR3 reads TGTGCCAGCAGCTTAGGGGACGTCACTCCGACAGGGTTGGGTAGTGGCTACACCTTC.

This clonotype was seen at least ten times. The chain uses TRBV28 and TRBJ2-5, with D perhaps matching TRBD1 (6 bases). CDR1 and CDR2 (germline): MDHEN, SYDVKM. Trimming cost V 3 bases and J 0 bases, with 11 bases left between them. This CDR3 comprises 15 residues. The CDR3 nucleotides are TGTGCCAGCAGTTTCGGACAGATCTACCAAGAGACCCAGTACTTC. Residues: CASSFGQIYQETQYF.

This clonotype was seen many times. The J gene is TRBJ1-3, the V gene TRBV7-2; weak D call: TRBD1 (5 bases). This CDR3 contains 16 residues. Germline CDR1 SGHTA, CDR2 FQGNSA. Trimming took 6 bases from V and 0 from J, leaving 15 bases between them. The CDR3 DNA reads TGTGCCAGCAGGGGTCGGGACTCCTACTCTGGAAACACCATATATTTT. Encoded protein: CASRGRDSYSGNTIYF.

This clonotype showed up many times. The chain couples TRBV5-1 to TRBJ1-2, with D possibly matching TRBD1 (5 bases). Trimming shortened V by 4 bases and J by 0 bases, and 10 bases separated the two germline ends. The CDR3 runs to 14 residues. Germline-derived CDR1 and CDR2 are SGHRS and YFSETQ. In DNA, the CDR3 is TGCGCCAGCAGCGCAGGACAAACTAACTATGGCTACACCTTC. Its protein product is CASSAGQTNYGYTF. The full variable domain, its missing parts supplied by reference TRBV5-1 and TRBJ1-2, is KAGVTQTPRYLIKTRGQQVTLSCSPISGHRSVSWYQQTPGQGLQFLFEYFSETQRNKGNFPGRFSGRQFSNSRSEMNVSTLELGDSALYLCASSAGQTNYGYTFGSGTRLTVV.

This clonotype was observed many times. The genes are TRBV7-2 and TRBJ2-7, with D uncertain. CDR3 size: 14 residues. The V gene's germline CDR1 is SGHTA and CDR2 FQGNSA. V lost 1 base and J 3 bases, leaving 10 bases between the germline ends. The CDR3 region has the DNA TGTGCCAGCAGCTTAGAAGGGCACAACTACGAGCAGTACTTC. Translation gives CASSLEGHNYEQYF.

The chain couples TRBV11-2 to TRBJ2-3; a possible D gene is TRBD2 (5 bases). This CDR3 region has 15 residues. Germline V CDR1 and CDR2: SGHAT, FQNNGV. Trimming stripped 5 bases from V and 0 bases from J, with 12 bases between. Here the CDR3 DNA reads TGTGCCAGCAGCCCCCAAGGCGGGAGCACAGATACGCAGTATTTT. It specifies CASSPQGGSTDTQYF.

The chain has TRBV7-6 and TRBJ2-1; unclear D gene. Germline V gives CDR1 SGHVS, CDR2 FNYEAQ. The V gene lost 2 bases and the J gene lost 2 bases, with 19 bases spanning the gap. This CDR3 spans 18 amino acids. CDR3 loop: CASSLRTGTGFTYNEQFF. CDR3 bases: TGTGCCAGCAGCTTAAGAACGGGTACGGGTTTCACCTACAATGAGCAGTTCTTC.

This clonotype was detected ten times or more. The CDR3 region is CASSLFGEKLFF. DNA for the CDR3: TGTGCCAGCAGTCTGTTCGGGGAAAAACTGTTTTTT. The V call is TRBV12-3 or TRBV12-4, the J call TRBJ1-4; D gene ambiguous. V was shortened by 5 bases and J by 8 bases, with 9 bases between the two germline ends. The CDR3 consists of 12 residues.

This clonotype was counted at least ten times. CDR3 DNA: TGTGCCAGCAGCTATAACCCGACCACTGAAGCTTTCTTT. This sequence encodes CASSYNPTTEAFF. V gene TRBV7-9 combines with J gene TRBJ1-1; D is ambiguous. Between the trimmed V and J ends, which lost 4 bases and 4 bases, there was a span of 10 bases. This CDR3 region has 13 residues. CDR1 and CDR2 from the germline V gene are SEHNR and FQNEAQ (reference sequence).

This clonotype came up many times. The chain combines TRBV7-9 with TRBJ2-7; the D is unclear. This CDR3 region has 14 residues. V lost 4 bases and J 3 bases, leaving 13 bases between the germline ends. Germline V gives CDR1 SEHNR, CDR2 FQNEAQ (reference sequence). In nucleotides, the CDR3 is TGTGCCAGCAGCTCTCAAGGTGGTTTCTACGAGCAGTACTTC. Translation: CASSSQGGFYEQYF. Together with reference TRBV7-9 and TRBJ2-7, the CDR3 gives the full variable domain: DTGVSQNPRHKITKRGQNVTFRCDPISEHNRLYWYRQTLGQGPEFLTYFQNEAQLEKSRLLSDRFSAERPKGSFSTLEIQRTEQGDSAMYLCASSSQGGFYEQYFGPGTRLTVT.

At least ten counts were recorded for this clonotype. The genes are TRBV7-2 and TRBJ1-3; D call uncertain. Trimming removed 4 bases at V and 0 bases at J, with 4 bases between. CDR3 length: 13 residues. Germline loops: CDR1 SGHTA, CDR2 FQGNSA. The CDR3 sequence: CASSSSSGNTIYF. CDR3 DNA sequence: TGTGCCAGCAGCTCCAGCTCTGGAAACACCATATATTTT.

This clonotype was seen ten or more times. CDR3: CASSLSQGLTDTQYF. The DNA for the CDR3 is TGTGCCAGCAGCTTGTCACAGGGGCTAACAGATACGCAGTATTTT. The chain combines TRBV7-8 with TRBJ2-3; 7 bases are a match to TRBD1. CDR1 SGHVS and CDR2 FQNEAQ come from the germline V gene. CDR3 length: 15 residues. Germline trimming cut 3 bases from V and 3 bases from J; bases unmatched to any gene: 6. The full variable domain, rest sourced from reference TRBV7-8 and TRBJ2-3, is GAGVSQSPRYKVAKRGQDVALRCDPISGHVSLFWYQQALGQGPEFLTYFQNEAQLDKSGLPSDRFFAERPEGSVSTLKIQRTQQEDSAVYLCASSLSQGLTDTQYFGPGTRLTVL.

In this sample, this clonotype turned up many times. This rearrangement joins TRBV19 to TRBJ2-3; a weak D match, TRBD2 (5 bases). CDR3 length: 16 amino acids. V was shortened by 5 bases and J by 8 bases, with 23 bases between the two germline ends. Germline assignment: CDR1 LNHDA and CDR2 SQIVND (reference sequence). In nucleotides, the CDR3 is TGTGCCAGTAGTCCGCAGAAAGGGCGGACTGTTGGTACGCAGTATTTT. It encodes CASSPQKGRTVGTQYF.

In its sample, this clonotype was seen many times. Here the CDR3 DNA reads TGTGCCAGCAGCTTGGGCCACGGGGACACTGAAGCTTTCTTT. It is translated as CASSLGHGDTEAFF. The J gene is TRBJ1-1, the V gene TRBV7-2; D uncertain. V was clipped by 3 bases and J by 3 bases, with 11 bases between them. Germline V lookup: CDR1 SGHTA, CDR2 FQGNSA. The CDR3 loop spans 14 amino acids.

The sample holds many counts of this clonotype. The chain combines TRBV28 with TRBJ2-7; 10 positions match TRBD1. The germline gives CDR1 MDHEN, CDR2 SYDVKM. The CDR3 length is 14 residues. V lost 6 bases to trimming and J lost 2 bases; unmatched junction nucleotides: 4. The CDR3 here is CASSPGQGPYEQYF. CDR3 in DNA: TGTGCCAGCAGCCCGGGACAGGGGCCCTACGAGCAGTACTTC. The full variable domain, completed using reference TRBV28 and TRBJ2-7, is DVKVTQSSRYLVKRTGEKVFLECVQDMDHENMFWYRQDPGLGLRLIYFSYDVKMKEKGDIPEGYSVSREKKERFSLILESASTNQTSMYLCASSPGQGPYEQYFGPGTRLTVT.

In its sample, this clonotype was seen many times. V usage is TRBV12-5 and J usage is TRBJ2-3; possibly TRBD2 for D (6 bases). Germline V gives CDR1 LGHNT, CDR2 FRNRAP. V was trimmed by 2 bases and J by 6 bases, leaving 15 bases between them. The CDR3 contains 15 residues. The CDR3 bases are TGTGCTAGTGGTTTGCGGGGGTTCGAGGGGGATACGCAGTATTTT. This translates into CASGLRGFEGDTQYF.

This clonotype was recorded many times. V and J are TRBV7-9 and TRBJ2-2; D may be TRBD2 (5 bases). Germline V gene data show CDR1 as SEHNR and CDR2 as FQNEAQ (reference sequence). The CDR3 spans 13 residues. V lost 2 bases and J lost 10, with 11 bases in between. CDR3 sequence (DNA): TGTGCCAGCAGCTTACGAGACGGACTGGAGCTGTTTTTT. Its translation is CASSLRDGLELFF.

In its sample, this clonotype was seen many times. This chain connects TRBV20-1 to TRBJ1-2; D is unresolved. Germline loops: CDR1 DFQATT, CDR2 SNEGSKA (reference sequence). The CDR3 is 13 residues long. V gave up 5 bases and J gave up 6 bases, with 16 bases separating them. CDR3 sequence (DNA): TGCAGTGCTTCCAAACTAAGGCGCGATGGCTACACCTTC. This codes for CSASKLRRDGYTF.

This clonotype was counted ten times or more. The V gene is TRBV6-2 or TRBV6-3, the J gene TRBJ2-4; 9 bases map to TRBD2. Looked up from germline, CDR1 is MNHEY and CDR2 is SVGEGT. The CDR3 length is 13 residues. With 7 bases clipped from V and 4 bases from J, the junction kept 2 bases outside the gene matches. CDR3 protein: CASTLAGKNIQYF. For the CDR3, the DNA is TGTGCCAGCACCCTAGCGGGGAAAAACATTCAGTACTTC.

This clonotype was counted many times. This chain's CDR3 is CASSPGLAGENEQFF. The CDR3 DNA sequence: TGCGCCAGCAGCCCTGGACTAGCGGGAGAGAATGAGCAGTTCTTC. The chain couples TRBV5-1 to TRBJ2-1, with 13 nucleotides matching TRBD2. V gave up 4 bases and J gave up 7 bases; unmatched junction bases: 5. Germline V gene sequence: CDR1 SGHRS, CDR2 YFSETQ. This CDR3 has 15 amino acids.

This clonotype occurred many times. The V and J genes are TRBV5-6 and TRBJ2-1; 9 bases match TRBD1. The CDR3 is 14 residues long. The V gene's germline CDR1 is SGHDT and CDR2 YYEEEE. V lost 4 bases, J lost 9 bases, and 8 bases stayed unmatched. Written as DNA, the CDR3 is TGTGCCAGCAGCCCCGGGACAGGGTCGGGTGAGCAGTTCTTC. It encodes CASSPGTGSGEQFF.

This clonotype was observed at least ten times. The chain carries TRBV7-2 and TRBJ1-2; unclear D gene. V was pared by 6 bases and J by 7 bases, with 21 bases between. The CDR3 has 15 residues. Germline values: CDR1 SGHTA, CDR2 FQGNSA. CDR3 region: CASRQSRTGLRGYTF. The CDR3 DNA reads as TGTGCCAGCAGACAATCCAGGACCGGCTTGCGTGGCTACACCTTC.

This clonotype was counted a few times. This chain links TRBV18 with TRBJ1-5; a weak D match, TRBD1 (6 bases). V lost 5 bases and J lost 6, with 11 bases in between. This CDR3 has 13 residues. Germline V lookup: CDR1 KGHSH, CDR2 LQKENI. The CDR3 DNA reads TGTGCCAGCTCAGGGGGCAGGGGTCAGCCCCAGCATTTT. This sequence encodes CASSGGRGQPQHF.

This clonotype came up many times. The J gene is TRBJ2-3, the V gene TRBV7-2; TRBD2 matches at 9 bases. The CDR3 spans 15 residues. The germline CDR1 and CDR2 sequences are SGHTA and FQGNSA. J lost 5 bases, V lost 5 bases, and 8 bases had no gene match. This CDR3 is CASSPRGGGVDTQYF. As DNA, the CDR3 is TGTGCCAGCAGCCCGCGGGGGGGCGGGGTAGATACGCAGTATTTT. Drawing the rest from reference TRBV7-2 and TRBJ2-3, the complete variable domain is GAGVSQSPSNKVTEKGKDVELRCDPISGHTALYWYRQSLGQGLEFLIYFQGNSAPDKSGLPSDRFSAERTGGSVSTLTIQRTQQEDSAVYLCASSPRGGGVDTQYFGPGTRLTVL.

This clonotype was counted at least ten times. The chain carries TRBV7-2 and TRBJ1-1; 12 nucleotides align to TRBD1. CDR1 SGHTA and CDR2 FQGNSA come from the germline V gene. This CDR3 is built from 15 residues. V shed 3 bases, J shed 12 bases, and the junction held 11 bases outside the gene matches. CDR3 protein: CASSFSTPGQGASFF. The CDR3 region has the DNA TGTGCCAGCAGCTTTTCCACTCCGGGACAGGGGGCATCTTTCTTT.

This clonotype was seen ten or more times. This rearrangement joins TRBV6-1 to TRBJ2-3; 7 bases are shared with TRBD1. Trimming took 7 bases from V and 2 from J; bases not matched to a gene: 6. This CDR3 is 14 amino acids long. Germline CDR1 reads MNHNS; CDR2 reads SASEGT. As DNA, the CDR3 is TGTGCCAGCACGTCTCAGGGGGACACAGATACGCAGTATTTT. Residues: CASTSQGDTDTQYF.

This clonotype showed up many times. The chain recombines TRBV10-3 with TRBJ1-5; the D gene is possibly TRBD1 (6 bases). V lost 4 bases and J 0 bases, leaving 10 bases between the germline ends. The V gene's germline CDR1 is ENHRY and CDR2 SYGVKD. CDR3 length: 15 amino acids. Written as DNA, the CDR3 is TGTGCCATCAGTGTATCAGGGGATAGCAATCAGCCCCAGCATTTT. Protein product: CAISVSGDSNQPQHF.

The gene calls are TRBV6-2 or TRBV6-3 and TRBJ2-1; 10 positions match TRBD2. Germline loops: CDR1 MNHEY, CDR2 SVGEGT. The CDR3 runs 20 residues. Trimming at V came to 5 bases and at J to 0 bases, leaving 16 bases not matched to a gene. Written as DNA, the CDR3 is TGTGCCAGCAGTCCCCTGCCGGGCCTAGCGGGGGAAAGCTCCTACAATGAGCAGTTCTTC. Amino acid sequence: CASSPLPGLAGESSYNEQFF.

This clonotype has a count of ten or more. This rearrangement joins TRBV7-2 to TRBJ2-5; D might be TRBD1 (6 bases). CDR3 length: 15 residues. Germline V lookup: CDR1 SGHTA, CDR2 FQGNSA. Trimming took off 1 base at V and 5 bases at J, with 14 bases between the two ends. This chain's CDR3 is CASSLVGQIGETQYF. CDR3 DNA sequence: TGTGCCAGCAGCTTAGTGGGACAAATCGGGGAGACCCAGTACTTC.